This is a list of T cell receptor beta chains from one sample in a study of response to subunit inactivated influenza vaccine. TCRdb re-analysed the RT-PCR reads in MiXCR, keeping a single row per CDR3 protein. Counted here are around 710,000 distinct CDR3 sequences, around 13% occurring once; the ten biggest clones make up 5.5% to 8%. This material consisted of PBMCs from blood, taken 14 days before vaccination. The origin of the receptors is a man aged 50-59 years who received an inactivated influenza vaccine. Each CDR3 is given with its conserved first and last residue. Fields, in order: J gene, CDR3 length, D gene, V gene, clone size, CDR3 DNA, CDR3 protein. D genes are given only for firm matches. Only part of the rows carry a size: once, few, many, or a class if the clone is expanded.

TRBJ2-5	14	-	TRBV12-3/TRBV12-4	few	TGTGCCAGCAGCCCCGGACTCAACCAAGAGACCCAGTACTTC	CASSPGLNQETQYF
TRBJ2-2	17	-	TRBV6-2/TRBV6-3	few	TGTGCCAGCAGTTACGAGGTGGGGCGAGCGGATAACGGGGAGCTGTTTTTT	CASSYEVGRADNGELFF
TRBJ1-3	13	-	TRBV12-3/TRBV12-4	many	TGTGCCAGCAGTCCCCCGCCTGGAAACACCATATATTTT	CASSPPPGNTIYF
TRBJ2-3	17	-	TRBV7-6	-	TGTGCCAGCAGCTTAGCTGCTTGGGGGGAGTTTCCAGATACGCAGTATTTT	CASSLAAWGEFPDTQYF
TRBJ2-1	14	TRBD2	TRBV20-1	few	TGCAGTGCTAGTAAAGCGGGGGGAAACAATGAGCAGTTCTTC	CSASKAGGNNEQFF
TRBJ2-7	14	TRBD2	TRBV7-2	many	TGTGCCAGCAGGCCTAGCGGGGGCTCCTACGAGCAGTACTTC	CASRPSGGSYEQYF
TRBJ1-5	14	-	TRBV6-5	few	TGTGCCAGCAGTAACACAGGTAGCAATCAGCCCCAGCATTTT	CASSNTGSNQPQHF
TRBJ2-3	16	-	TRBV6-1	-	TGTGCCAGCAGACCCGATGGGGAGTGGGGCGCAGATACGCAGTATTTT	CASRPDGEWGADTQYF
TRBJ2-2	14	-	TRBV12-3/TRBV12-4	-	TGTGCCAGCGGTGACACCTGGAACACCGGGGAGCTGTTTTTT	CASGDTWNTGELFF
TRBJ1-1	13	-	TRBV19	many	TGTGCCAGTAGCCCCGGTTCCAACACTGAAGCTTTCTTT	CASSPGSNTEAFF
TRBJ2-1	15	-	TRBV6-2/TRBV6-3	-	TGTGCCAGCAGTTCTCAGGGGGGCAAGTACAATGAGCAGTTCTTC	CASSSQGGKYNEQFF
TRBJ1-5	15	-	TRBV19	-	TGTGCCAGTAGTATAGAGGGCAGTTTCAATCAGCCCCAGCATTTT	CASSIEGSFNQPQHF
TRBJ1-1	16	-	TRBV6-2/TRBV6-3	-	TGTGCCAGCAGTTACTCCTCGGGGCGAGATGACACTGAAGCTTTCTTT	CASSYSSGRDDTEAFF
TRBJ2-7	14	TRBD2	TRBV10-3	few	TGTGCCATCACCGACGGACTAGATAAATACGAGCAGTACTTC	CAITDGLDKYEQYF
TRBJ2-7	11	-	TRBV7-8	-	TGTGCCAGCCGCCCCTATTACGAGCAGTACTTC	CASRPYYEQYF
TRBJ2-3	15	TRBD2	TRBV20-1	many	TGCAGTGCTAGTAGGGGCGGGGGGCGGTCAGATACGCAGTATTTT	CSASRGGGRSDTQYF
TRBJ1-6	15	TRBD1	TRBV19	-	TGTGCCAGTAGTATGTCCGGGACAGATAATTCACCCCTCCACTTT	CASSMSGTDNSPLHF
TRBJ2-7	14	TRBD2	TRBV20-1	few	TGCAGTGCTAGAGACCCTAGCGGGGGCTACGAGCAGTACTTC	CSARDPSGGYEQYF
TRBJ2-7	15	TRBD1	TRBV30	few	TGTGCCTGGAGTGCCTCCGGGACAGGGTACGACGAGCAGTACTTC	CAWSASGTGYDEQYF
TRBJ2-5	11	-	TRBV5-1	-	TGCGCCAAGGGTTACCAAGAGACCCAGTACTTC	CAKGYQETQYF
TRBJ2-7	14	-	TRBV6-1	few	TGTGCCAGCAGAAACAGGAACCCGGTCTACGAGCAGTACTTC	CASRNRNPVYEQYF
TRBJ2-5	13	-	TRBV20-1	many	TGCAGTGCTAGAGGAACCGCAGTTAAGACCCAGTACTTC	CSARGTAVKTQYF
TRBJ1-4	15	-	TRBV3-1	-	TGTGCCAGCAGCCCCAAGGGCCACCGGGATGAAAAACTGTTTTTT	CASSPKGHRDEKLFF
TRBJ1-6	15	-	TRBV28	few	TGTGCCAGCAGTGGTTCCCCCTTAATTTCCTCACCCCTCCACTTT	CASSGSPLISSPLHF
TRBJ2-1	17	-	TRBV12-3/TRBV12-4	few	TGTGCCAGCAGTTCCCCGAGTTCTCCTAGCTCCTACAATGAGCAGTTCTTC	CASSSPSSPSSYNEQFF
TRBJ2-7	15	TRBD1	TRBV14	-	TGTGCCAGCAGCCTCGCCGGGACAGGGATCTACGAGCAGTACTTC	CASSLAGTGIYEQYF
TRBJ1-1	13	-	TRBV20-1	-	TGCAGTGCCGGGGGGACACAGAACACTGAAGCTTTCTTT	CSAGGTQNTEAFF